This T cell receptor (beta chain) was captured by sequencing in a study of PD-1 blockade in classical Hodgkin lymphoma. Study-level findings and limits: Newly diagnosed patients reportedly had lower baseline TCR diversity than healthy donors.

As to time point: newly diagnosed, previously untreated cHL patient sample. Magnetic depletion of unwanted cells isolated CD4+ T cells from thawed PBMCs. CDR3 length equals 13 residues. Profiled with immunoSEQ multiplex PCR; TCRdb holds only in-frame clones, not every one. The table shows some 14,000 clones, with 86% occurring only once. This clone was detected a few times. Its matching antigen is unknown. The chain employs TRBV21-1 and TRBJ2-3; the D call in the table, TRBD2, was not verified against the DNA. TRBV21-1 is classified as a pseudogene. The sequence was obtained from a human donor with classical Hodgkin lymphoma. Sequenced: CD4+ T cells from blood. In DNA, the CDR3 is TGTGCCAGCTGCGGGAGAGAGGCAGATACGCAGTATTTT. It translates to CASCGREADTQYF.